The T cell receptor beta chain described here comes from a study of neurological immune-mediated disorders. General study results and limits: No expanded-clone CDR3 amino acid sequence recurred across subjects, suggesting private TCR-beta repertoires.

Trimming cost V 2 bases and J 2 bases, with 4 bases left between them. The CDR3 extends over 13 amino acids. The germline V gene has CDR1 SGHTA and CDR2 FQGNSA. The making of cDNA relied on 5'RACE with 10-nucleotide random UMIs. TCRdb re-analysed the 5' RACE reads in MiXCR, keeping a single row per CDR3 protein. The table has tens of thousands of distinct CDR3 sequences, around an eighth seen once; the top ten hold 25% to 30%. For this clonotype: What it binds is not known.

Libraries used 2 million unsorted PBMCs kept frozen in RNAlater. This chain uses TRBV7-2 with TRBJ1-3; no definite D call. Sequencing was performed on PBMCs. This receptor was obtained from a woman aged 45-59 years with HTLV-1-associated myelopathy (HAM/TSP). The CDR3 DNA reads TGTGCCAGCAGCTTACGTACTGGAAACACCATATATTTT. Protein product: CASSLRTGNTIYF. The variable domain in full, with the rest retrieved from reference TRBV7-2 and TRBJ1-3, is GAGVSQSPSNKVTEKGKDVELRCDPISGHTALYWYRQSLGQGLEFLIYFQGNSAPDKSGLPSDRFSAERTGGSVSTLTIQRTQQEDSAVYLCASSLRTGNTIYFGEGSWLTVV.